This T cell receptor (beta chain) was sequenced for a study of brain metastases from non-small cell lung cancer. The study, taken as a whole, reports: Brain metastases had lower T-cell infiltration than primary tumors. Brain metastases shared most TCR repertoire with primaries, with sparse T cells. T-cell clones appeared expanded in around 64% of brain metastases relative to matched primary tumors.

The V gene's germline CDR1 is LGHNA and CDR2 YSLEER. CDR3 size: 16 residues. Trimming took 6 bases from V and 1 from J, leaving 17 bases between them. The assay was immunoSEQ multiplex PCR, and TCRdb's table has in-frame clones only and misses some. This sample yields several thousand clones, of which just under 85% are seen a single time; about 4.3% belongs to the top ten. Worth noting for this clone: Its antigen is currently unknown.

V is TRBV4-3 and J is TRBJ2-3; D uncertain. This receptor was taken from a donor aged 40 or over with non-small cell lung cancer. Sequenced input: primary lung tumor tissue. CDR3 protein: CASSRLQTGRTDTQYF. The CDR3 coding sequence is TGCGCCAGCAGTCGCCTTCAGACTGGTCGCACAGATACGCAGTATTTT.